Sequencing of this TCR beta chain was carried out in a study of CD8+ T cells in alopecia areata. As to treatment: oral pan-JAK inhibitor, 5-10 mg twice daily. TCR sequencing used cDNA made by reverse transcription of extracted RNA. Data came from immunoSEQ multiplex PCR; TCRdb stores just in-frame clones and leaves some out. The table includes 190,000 or so clones, approximately 60% detected once. The sample was CD4+ T cells sorted from blood, taken at week 4, from a patient treated with tofacitinib. This TCR derives from a human donor with alopecia areata.

CDR3 protein: CASSLGDAKNIQYF. CDR3 sequence (DNA): TGCGCCAGCAGCCTGGGGGACGCCAAAAACATTCAGTACTTC. The chain uses TRBV4-1 and TRBJ2-4; either TRBD1 or TRBD2 may fit D (5 bases each). Trimming pared 4 bases from V and 1 base from J, leaving 8 bases between. Per germline, CDR1 MGHRA and CDR2 YSYEKL. The CDR3 is made up of 14 amino acids.